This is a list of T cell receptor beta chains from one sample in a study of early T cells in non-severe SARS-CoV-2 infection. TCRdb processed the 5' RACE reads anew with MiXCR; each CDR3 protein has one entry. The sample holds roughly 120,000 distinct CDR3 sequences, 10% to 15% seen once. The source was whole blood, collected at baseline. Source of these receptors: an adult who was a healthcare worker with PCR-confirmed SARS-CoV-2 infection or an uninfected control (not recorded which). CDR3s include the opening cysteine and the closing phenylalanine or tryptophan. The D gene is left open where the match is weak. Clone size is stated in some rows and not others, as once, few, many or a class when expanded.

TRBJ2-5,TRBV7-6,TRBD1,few,TGTGCCAGCAGCTTAGACAGGGGGCGTCAAGAGACCCAGTACTTC,CASSLDRGRQETQYF
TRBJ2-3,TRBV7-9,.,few,TGTGCCAGCAGCTTAGTTGGGGGACATACGCAGTATTTT,CASSLVGGHTQYF
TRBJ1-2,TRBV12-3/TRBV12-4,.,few,TGTGCCAGCAGTCCGGCGGGACGGTTTTACGGAGGCTACACCTTC,CASSPAGRFYGGYTF
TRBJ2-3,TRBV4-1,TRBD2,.,TGCGCCAGCAGCCATAAACTAGCGGGGGGCCGTTCTAGCACAGATACGCAGTATTTT,CASSHKLAGGRSSTDTQYF
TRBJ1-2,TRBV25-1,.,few,TGTGCCAGCAGTGATAGGGGGAACTATGGCTACACCTTC,CASSDRGNYGYTF
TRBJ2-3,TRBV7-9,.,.,TGTGCCAGCGCTATAGGGCAGGATACGCAGTATTTT,CASAIGQDTQYF
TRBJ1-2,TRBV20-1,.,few,TGCAGTGCTAGCGCGAGGGGGAGCTACACCTTC,CSASARGSYTF
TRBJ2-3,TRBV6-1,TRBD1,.,TGTGCCAGCAGTATGGGACAGGGGCCAGATACGCTGTATTTT,CASSMGQGPDTLYF
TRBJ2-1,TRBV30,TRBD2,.,TGTGCCTGGGCGGGACTAGCGGGAGCCCCTACCTACAATGAGCAGTTCTTC,CAWAGLAGAPTYNEQFF
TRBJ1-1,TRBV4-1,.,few,TGCGCCAGCAGCCAAGAGGAGGGACGGGTTGAAGCTTTCTTT,CASSQEEGRVEAFF
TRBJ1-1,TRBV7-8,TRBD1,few,TGTGCCAGCAGCTCATACCGGGACAGGGATGCTTTCTTT,CASSSYRDRDAFF
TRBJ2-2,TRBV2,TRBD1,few,TGTGCCAGCAGTGAATTTTCGGGACAGATGAACACCGGGGAGCTGTTTTTT,CASSEFSGQMNTGELFF
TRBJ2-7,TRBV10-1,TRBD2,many,TGCGCCAGCTCTAGCGGGAGGCGGCTCTACGAGCAGTACTTC,CASSSGRRLYEQYF
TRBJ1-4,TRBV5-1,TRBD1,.,TGCGCCAGCAGCACGGACAGGTTTGAAGAAAAACTGTTTTTT,CASSTDRFEEKLFF
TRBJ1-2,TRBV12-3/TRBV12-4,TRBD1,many,TGTGCCAGCAGTCCCCGACAGGGGAACTATGGCTACACCTTC,CASSPRQGNYGYTF
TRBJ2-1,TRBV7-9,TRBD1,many,TGTGCCAGCAGCCTCGATGAGTCCAGGGGGCGAGATGGAGGCAATGAGCAGTTCTTC,CASSLDESRGRDGGNEQFF
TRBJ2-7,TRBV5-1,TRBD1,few,TGCGCCAGCAGCGGGGACAGGGGCTTCTACGAGCAGTACTTC,CASSGDRGFYEQYF
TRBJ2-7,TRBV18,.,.,TGTGCCAGCTCACCCGAGGCGGGTTACGAGCAGTACTTC,CASSPEAGYEQYF
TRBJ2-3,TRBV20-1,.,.,TGCAGTGCTAGATCCTTGGGCGCAGGGAACACAGATACGCAGTATTTT,CSARSLGAGNTDTQYF
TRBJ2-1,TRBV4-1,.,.,TGCGCCAGCAGCCAAATGGGTCAGGGGAATGAGCAGTTCTTC,CASSQMGQGNEQFF
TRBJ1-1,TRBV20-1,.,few,TGCAGTGCTAGAGTCGGGGGGCGGATAAACACTGAAGCTTTCTTT,CSARVGGRINTEAFF
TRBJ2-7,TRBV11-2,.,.,TGTGCCAGCAGCCCCCCTAGGGTGAAGGGAGCCTACGAGCAGTACTTC,CASSPPRVKGAYEQYF
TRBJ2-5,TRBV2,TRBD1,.,TGTGCCAGCAGCATAACCACAGGGGGCGACGAGACCCAGTACTTC,CASSITTGGDETQYF
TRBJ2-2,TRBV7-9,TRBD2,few,TGTGCCAGCAGCTTACCCCGACTAGCGGGAGCTTTCGGGGAGCTGTTTTTT,CASSLPRLAGAFGELFF
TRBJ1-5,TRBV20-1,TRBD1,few,TGCAGTGCCAAACCCCGACAGGGCGGGATATTTAGCAATCAGCCCCAGCATTTT,CSAKPRQGGIFSNQPQHF
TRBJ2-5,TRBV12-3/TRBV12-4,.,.,TGTGCCAGCAGTTTAAGTGGGACTGAAGAGACCCAGTACTTC,CASSLSGTEETQYF
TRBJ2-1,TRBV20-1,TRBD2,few,TGCAGTAGAAGCGGGGGCCTGAACAATGAGCAGTTCTTC,CSRSGGLNNEQFF
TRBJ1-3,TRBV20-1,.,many,TGCAGTGCAGCCTTACAGGGCTCTGGAAACACCATATATTTT,CSAALQGSGNTIYF
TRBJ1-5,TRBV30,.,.,TGTGCCTGGAGTGTAGGCGGGGGCCGGAATCAGCCCCAGCATTTT,CAWSVGGGRNQPQHF
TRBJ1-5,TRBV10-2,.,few,TGCGCCAGCAGTGCGGGACGGAGCAATCAGCCCCAGCATTTT,CASSAGRSNQPQHF
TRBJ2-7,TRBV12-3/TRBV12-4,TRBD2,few,TGTGCCAGCAGTCACGGGGGGGGCGTACGGGAGCAGTACTTC,CASSHGGGVREQYF
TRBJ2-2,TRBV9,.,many,TGTGCCAGCAGCGTAGGTCCCAACACCGGGGAGCTGTTTTTT,CASSVGPNTGELFF
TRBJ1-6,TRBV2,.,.,TGTGCCAGCAGTGTGCAGGATGGGTCACCCCTCCACTTT,CASSVQDGSPLHF
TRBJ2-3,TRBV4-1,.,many,TGCGCCAGCAGCCAACAGGGGAAACCTAGCACAGATACGCAGTATTTT,CASSQQGKPSTDTQYF
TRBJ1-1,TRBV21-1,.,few,TGTGCCAGCAGCAAAGGAGGGAACACTGAAGCTTTCTTT,CASSKGGNTEAFF
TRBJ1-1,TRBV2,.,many,TGTGCCAGCAGCGCTGATAGGGGGAACACTGAAGCTTTCTTT,CASSADRGNTEAFF
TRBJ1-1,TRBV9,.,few,TGTGCCAGCAGCGTAGTGGGGCAGGGTCGGACTGAAGCTTTCTTT,CASSVVGQGRTEAFF
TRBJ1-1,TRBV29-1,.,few,TGCAGCGTTCAAGGAGCCCGCGGAGCTTTCTTT,CSVQGARGAFF
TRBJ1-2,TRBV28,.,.,TGTGCCAGCAGCCTCGGACGGCACTATGGCTACACCTTC,CASSLGRHYGYTF
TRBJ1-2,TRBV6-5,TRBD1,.,TGTGCCAGCAGTTCAACAGGACAGGGGGCCTATGGCTACACCTTC,CASSSTGQGAYGYTF